This TCR beta chain derives from a study of cytomegalovirus exposure and HLA in healthy donors. The count of this clone is one. PCR employed 60 Vbeta and 13 Jbeta primers. Sequenced by immunoSEQ multiplex PCR; TCRdb stores in-frame clones only, minus some. This table has some 160,000 clones, 60% to 80% appearing once. The CDR3 totals 17 residues. Per germline, CDR1 SEHNR and CDR2 FQNEAQ (reference sequence). Losses at the gene ends were 4 bases for V and 3 bases for J; bases not matched to a gene: 3. The clonotype was recovered from a male donor in good health and CMV-seronegative. Source material: PBMCs. The rearrangement joins TRBV7-9 to TRBJ2-2; TRBD2 matches 15 bases. This CDR3 reads CASSSGLAGGYTGELFF. The DNA for the CDR3 is TGTGCCAGCAGCTCCGGACTAGCGGGAGGGTACACCGGGGAGCTGTTTTTT.